A selection of T cell receptor beta chains follows, all from one sample in a study of blood T cells in healthy people across ages. MiXCR, applied by TCRdb to the 5' RACE reads, yields one record per CDR3 protein. The data hold roughly 930,000 distinct CDR3 sequences, with about 44% observed a single time. The sample comprised blood. The receptors shown here come from a man younger than 45 in good health. CDR3s include the opening cysteine and the closing phenylalanine or tryptophan. A D gene is named only where the DNA matches it firmly. Clone size is stated in some rows and not others, as once, few, many or a class when expanded.

V	size	D	J	DNA	CDR3
TRBV9	.	.	TRBJ2-1	TGTGCCAGCAGCGATAGACAGGCCGATGAGCAGTTCTTC	CASSDRQADEQFF
TRBV7-9	.	.	TRBJ2-4	TGTGCCAGCAGCCGGAACCGGGGTGTGGACATTCAGTACTTC	CASSRNRGVDIQYF
TRBV6-2/TRBV6-3	few	.	TRBJ2-3	TGTGCCAGCAGGACAGGCGCAGATACGCAGTATTTT	CASRTGADTQYF
TRBV5-7	.	TRBD1	TRBJ1-2	TGTGCCAGCAGCAGCGACAGGGCTTGCGACTATGGCTACACCTTC	CASSSDRACDYGYTF
TRBV7-2	.	.	TRBJ2-1	TGTGCCAGCAGCTTAGATACAGGGAGGCAGTTCTTC	CASSLDTGRQFF
TRBV10-3	.	.	TRBJ2-7	TGTGCCATCAGCGGGGGCGGGCAGATAGACGAGCAGTACTTC	CAISGGGQIDEQYF
TRBV29-1	.	TRBD1	TRBJ2-4	TGCAGCGTTGAACGGACAGGGGGAACAGCCAGAAACATTCAGTACTTC	CSVERTGGTARNIQYF
TRBV29-1	.	.	TRBJ1-2	TGCAGCGTTGAGGAGGGGAACTTCTATGGCTACACCTTC	CSVEEGNFYGYTF
TRBV5-1	many	.	TRBJ1-1	TGTGCCAGCAGTCTAACAGGCACTGAAGCTTTCTTT	CASSLTGTEAFF
TRBV15	.	TRBD1	TRBJ2-1	TGTGCCACCAGCAGGTACAGGGGCGCGGTCAATGAGCAGTTCTTC	CATSRYRGAVNEQFF
TRBV30	.	.	TRBJ1-1	TGTGCCTGGAGGAGGGGCATGAACACTGAAGCTTTCTTT	CAWRRGMNTEAFF
TRBV6-2/TRBV6-3	few	.	TRBJ2-1	TGTGCCAGCAGTGGAGGGACGGCTATATACAATGAGCAGTTCTTC	CASSGGTAIYNEQFF
TRBV11-3	.	.	TRBJ2-1	TGTGCCAGCAGCTTAACTCAGGGTACTGAGCAGTTCTTC	CASSLTQGTEQFF
TRBV5-8	.	.	TRBJ2-7	TGTGCCAGCAGATTCCGGGACGCCTCCTACGAGCAGTACTTC	CASRFRDASYEQYF
TRBV30	.	TRBD1	TRBJ2-7	TGTGCCTGGAGGGGGACAGGGGACGAGCAGTACTTC	CAWRGTGDEQYF
TRBV6-5	.	TRBD1	TRBJ2-1	TGTGCCAGCAGTTGGAAAACCGGGACAGGGGGGAATGAGCAGTTCTTC	CASSWKTGTGGNEQFF